The 23 T cell receptor beta chains listed next were all sequenced from one sample in a study of cytomegalovirus exposure and HLA in healthy donors (dated by TCRdb to 2017 to 2019). Libraries were prepared through the immunoSEQ multiplex PCR assay. For the multiplex PCR, a mixture combining 60 forward primers for TCR Vbeta segments and 13 reverse primers for TCR Jbeta segments was used. TCRdb carries this immuneACCESS record with in-frame sequences only. Its versions omit some clonotypes, under half of them owing to an unresolved V gene in the studies checked, with the rest unexplained. The record for this sample contains approximately 120,000 clones. Roughly 2% of the sample is taken by the ten largest. Sample: PBMCs. These receptors originate from an older woman in good health and CMV-seronegative.

The rearrangement uses TRBV6-1 and TRBJ1-2, with D possibly matching TRBD1 (5 bases). V was clipped by 2 bases and J by 7 bases, with 23 bases between them. The germline CDR1 and CDR2 sequences are MNHNS and SASEGT. The CDR3 covers 17 residues. The CDR3 loop reads CASSEPQGWRAESGYTF. The CDR3 nucleotides are TGTGCCAGCAGTGAACCCCAGGGTTGGAGAGCAGAAAGTGGCTACACCTTC.

The chain combines TRBV10-3 with TRBJ2-5; no clear D. CDR3 length equals 12 residues. Trimming cost V 2 bases and J 5 bases, with 6 bases left between them. CDR1 and CDR2 (germline): ENHRY, SYGVKD. The CDR3 sequence: CAISEPRETQYF. DNA for the CDR3: TGTGCCATCAGTGAGCCGAGGGAGACCCAGTACTTC.

CDR3 region: CASSLFTAGAGELFF. The CDR3 DNA follows: TGTGCCAGCAGCTTATTCACGGCGGGGGCCGGGGAGCTGTTTTTT. The chain carries TRBV7-8 and TRBJ2-2; 7 bases map to TRBD2. In germline, CDR1 is SGHVS, CDR2 FQNEAQ. There are 15 residues in the CDR3. The V gene end was trimmed by 2 bases and the J gene end by 6 bases; junction bases not matched to a gene: 6.

This chain uses TRBV5-1 with TRBJ2-3; 10 bases agree with TRBD2. In germline, CDR1 is SGHRS, CDR2 YFSETQ. This CDR3 is 15 amino acids long. The J segment lost 3 bases and the V segment lost 4 bases, leaving 5 bases of the junction unmatched. In nucleotides, the CDR3 is TGCGCCAGCAGCCCCTTGACTAGCGGGACAGATACGCAGTATTTT. As protein: CASSPLTSGTDTQYF.

The chain joins TRBV19 to TRBJ1-3; D not certain. Germline V gives CDR1 LNHDA, CDR2 SQIVND (reference sequence). CDR3 length: 15 amino acids. Trimming took off 2 bases at V and 0 bases at J, with 8 bases between the two ends. CDR3 loop: CASSINIVSGNTIYF. CDR3 DNA sequence: TGTGCCAGTAGTATAAACATCGTCTCTGGAAACACCATATATTTT.

The CDR3 region is CASGSGFLETQYF. In nucleotides, the CDR3 is TGTGCCAGCGGGAGCGGGTTCTTAGAGACCCAGTACTTC. This rearrangement joins TRBV7-3 to TRBJ2-5, with TRBD2 as a possible D gene (6 bases). Germline V gene lookup returns CDR1 SGHTA and CDR2 FQGTGA. The CDR3 runs to 13 residues. V dropped 8 bases and J dropped 4 bases, with 14 bases sitting between them.

The chain uses TRBV7-9 and TRBJ1-2; D uncertain. CDR1 is SEHNR and CDR2 is FQNEAQ in the germline V gene (reference sequence). Trimming left V 5 bases short and J 4 bases short, with 11 bases between. The CDR3 sequence is 13 residues long. The CDR3 region is CASSLEAAYGYTF. The CDR3 region has the DNA TGTGCCAGCAGCCTCGAGGCCGCCTATGGCTACACCTTC.

Details on this clone: A read error may account for a junction end that differs from germline. V is TRBV7-7 and J is TRBJ2-7; D is ambiguous. CDR1 is SSHAT and CDR2 is FNYEAQ in the germline V gene (reference sequence). The CDR3 loop spans 14 amino acids. The CDR3 DNA sequence: TGTGCTAGCAGCCTCGCGGCTAGGACCTACGAGCAGTACTTC. Its protein is CASSLAARTYEQYF.

V usage is TRBV18 and J usage is TRBJ1-1; D is unclear. CDR3 length equals 16 residues. V was shortened by 3 bases and J by 1 base, with 15 bases between the two germline ends. Germline loops: CDR1 KGHSH, CDR2 LQKENI. The CDR3 spells CASSPEARFGNTEAFF. The CDR3 region has the DNA TGTGCCAGCTCACCTGAGGCGAGATTCGGGAACACTGAAGCTTTCTTT. The whole variable domain, remainder taken from reference TRBV18 and TRBJ1-1, is NAGVMQNPRHLVRRRGQEARLRCSPMKGHSHVYWYRQLPEEGLKFMVYLQKENIIDESGMPKERFSAEFPKEGPSILRIQQVVRGDSAAYFCASSPEARFGNTEAFFGQGTRLTVV.

V usage is TRBV28 and J usage is TRBJ2-1; TRBD2 matches at 7 bases. The V gene's germline CDR1 is MDHEN and CDR2 SYDVKM. The CDR3 is 15 amino acids. The V segment lost 8 bases and the J segment 0 bases; nucleotides outside the gene matches: 7. CDR3 DNA sequence: TGTGCCAGCCGTCCGGGGGGAAGCTCCTACAATGAGCAGTTCTTC. Protein product: CASRPGGSSYNEQFF.

The chain couples TRBV5-1 to TRBJ2-3, with 12 bases aligning to TRBD2. In germline, CDR1 is SGHRS, CDR2 YFSETQ. The length of the CDR3 is 19 residues. The V segment lost 3 bases and the J segment 4 bases; nucleotides outside the gene matches: 15. CDR3 nucleotide sequence: TGCGCCAGCAGCTCTGGCAGGCTAACTAGCGGGGGGACTGCAGATACGCAGTATTTT. Translation: CASSSGRLTSGGTADTQYF.

This chain connects TRBV7-9 to TRBJ2-7; no definite D call. Germline values: CDR1 SEHNR, CDR2 FQNEAQ (reference sequence). Trimming cost V 8 bases and J 2 bases, with 10 bases left between them. This CDR3 has 12 amino acids. The CDR3 nucleotides are TGTGCCAGCGTAGGCACAGCCTACGAGCAGTACTTC. Its protein is CASVGTAYEQYF.

The chain employs TRBV27 and TRBJ1-3; D not certain. CDR1 is MNHEY and CDR2 is SMNVEV in the germline V gene (reference sequence). V dropped 6 bases and J dropped 4 bases, with 10 bases sitting between them. The CDR3 covers 13 residues. For the CDR3, the DNA is TGTGCCAGCAGGGAGGCTCCGGGAAACACCATATATTTT. Protein: CASREAPGNTIYF.

DNA for the CDR3: TGTGCCAGCAGTCGCCCGGGGAAGGAGCAGTACTTC. This translates into CASSRPGKEQYF. The chain is built from TRBV28 and TRBJ2-7; tentative D call: TRBD2 (5 bases). V gave up 5 bases and J gave up 7 bases, with 12 bases separating them. CDR3 length: 12 residues. CDR1 is MDHEN and CDR2 is SYDVKM in the germline V gene.

The J gene is TRBJ2-2, the V gene TRBV7-8, with 10 bases lining up with TRBD1. J gave up 3 bases and V 5 bases, and 12 bases lay outside the gene matches. The CDR3 runs 18 residues. Germline V gives CDR1 SGHVS, CDR2 FQNEAQ. This chain's CDR3 is CASSLLWQGQGHTGELFF. CDR3 coding DNA: TGTGCCAGCAGCCTATTATGGCAGGGACAGGGGCACACCGGGGAGCTGTTTTTT.

With regard to this clone: The same CDR3 is also encoded by other DNA sequences in this sample. The rearrangement uses TRBV6-1 and TRBJ2-1, with TRBD2 matching over 7 bases. Germline lookup yields CDR1 MNHNS and CDR2 SASEGT. V was clipped by 1 base and J by 2 bases; unmatched bases: 2. This CDR3 is 15 amino acids long. The CDR3 DNA sequence: TGTGCCAGCAGTGAAGGGACTAGGGCCTACAATGAGCAGTTCTTC. This encodes CASSEGTRAYNEQFF.

This sequence joins TRBV14 and TRBJ2-5; weak D call: TRBD2 (6 bases). The V gene lost 4 bases and the J gene lost 5 bases, with 17 bases spanning the gap. Germline values: CDR1 SGHDN, CDR2 FVKESK. The CDR3 is 15 amino acids. The CDR3 loop reads CASSPRSGGAETQYF. CDR3 in DNA: TGTGCCAGCAGCCCACGGTCAGGCGGGGCGGAGACCCAGTACTTC.

This sequence joins TRBV28 and TRBJ1-2, with TRBD1 as a possible D gene (6 bases). With 5 bases removed from V and 13 bases from J, the gap between germline ends came to 17 bases. In germline, CDR1 is MDHEN, CDR2 SYDVKM. This CDR3 spans 12 amino acids. The CDR3: CASSQSGEVLTF. CDR3 DNA: TGTGCCAGCAGTCAGTCAGGGGAAGTTCTCACCTTC.

The V call is TRBV5-6, the J call TRBJ1-6, with D maybe TRBD1 (6 bases). Per germline, CDR1 SGHDT and CDR2 YYEEEE. This CDR3 comprises 18 residues. The V end was cut by 4 bases, the J end by 7 bases, with 24 bases between. The CDR3: CASSPGRWRGASNSPLHF. The CDR3, as DNA: TGTGCCAGCAGCCCGGGGAGATGGCGGGGGGCGAGCAATTCACCCCTCCACTTT. Combining the CDR3 with reference TRBV5-6 and TRBJ1-6 gives the whole variable domain DAGVTQSPTHLIKTRGQQVTLRCSPKSGHDTVSWYQQALGQGPQFIFQYYEEEERQRGNFPDRFSGHQFPNYSSELNVNALLLGDSALYLCASSPGRWRGASNSPLHFGNGTRLTVT.

The chain recombines TRBV9 with TRBJ1-3, with D uncertain. Germline loops: CDR1 SGDLS, CDR2 YYNGEE. Trimming cost V 3 bases and J 0 bases, with 7 bases left between them. The CDR3 extends over 14 amino acids. The CDR3 reads CASSGGDSGNTIYF. For the CDR3, the DNA is TGTGCCAGCAGCGGCGGGGACTCTGGAAACACCATATATTTT.

The chain recombines TRBV6-1 with TRBJ2-3; 9 bases are a match to TRBD2. This CDR3 spans 15 amino acids. Germline assignment: CDR1 MNHNS and CDR2 SASEGT. After removal of 6 bases from V and 1 base from J, the junction contained 5 bases not matched to a gene. The CDR3 bases are TGTGCCAGCAGGGGCCGGACTAGCGGCACAGATACGCAGTATTTT. It translates to CASRGRTSGTDTQYF.

The V call is TRBV15, the J call TRBJ2-7; 9 bases are a match to TRBD2. Germline loops: CDR1 LNHNV, CDR2 YYDKDF (reference sequence). The CDR3 consists of 16 residues. The V and J ends lost 2 bases and 0 bases, in that order; junction bases with no gene match: 5. The CDR3 DNA reads as TGTGCCACCAGCAGATTTAGCGGGGGCAACTCCTACGAGCAGTACTTC. This translates into CATSRFSGGNSYEQYF.

The DNA of the CDR3 is TGTGCCAGCAGTACCGGGACTAGCGGCTACAATGAGCAGTTCTTC. Translated, it gives CASSTGTSGYNEQFF. The chain employs TRBV6-1 and TRBJ2-1; 11 bases agree with TRBD2. V shed 5 bases, J shed 3 bases, and the junction held 3 bases outside the gene matches. CDR1 is MNHNS, CDR2 SASEGT, per germline. The CDR3 spans 15 residues.